One and the same sample provided the 4 T cell receptor beta chains below, sequenced in a study of blood T cells in healthy people across ages. Together with a sample-barcoded 5' primer, a J-beta primer mix was included in a second PCR lasting about 6 to 11 cycles. One entry per CDR3 protein results from TCRdb running MiXCR on the 5' RACE reads. The sample records about 1.5 million distinct CDR3 sequences, 40% to 45% being singletons. What was sequenced was blood. The receptors were gathered from a woman between 18 and 29 years old in good health.

The chain couples TRBV11-2 to TRBJ1-2; D remains unclear. Germline-derived CDR1 and CDR2 are SGHAT and FQNNGV. V lost 1 base to trimming and J lost 4 bases, with 19 bases between them. CDR3 length: 17 residues. CDR3 loop: CASSLVSYQPGTYGYTF. The CDR3, as DNA: TGTGCCAGCAGCTTAGTATCTTATCAGCCCGGTACCTATGGCTACACCTTC.

The chain joins TRBV29-1 to TRBJ2-3; 9 bases are shared with TRBD1. Germline-derived CDR1 and CDR2 are SQVTM and ANQGSEA. The V segment lost 2 bases and the J segment 6 bases; nucleotides outside the gene matches: 9. The CDR3 consists of 15 residues. This CDR3 is CSVELGQGGDDTQYF. The CDR3 nucleotides are TGCAGCGTTGAACTGGGACAGGGAGGAGACGATACGCAGTATTTT.

At least ten counts were recorded for this clonotype. The chain joins TRBV20-1 to TRBJ2-1, with 13 bases lining up with TRBD2. J was trimmed by 7 bases and V by 6 bases; bases with no gene match: 6. The CDR3 loop spans 14 amino acids. Germline assignment: CDR1 DFQATT and CDR2 SNEGSKA (reference sequence). Here the CDR3 DNA reads TGCAGTGCCCTACTAGCGGGGGGGCCGAATGAGCAGTTCTTC. It codes for CSALLAGGPNEQFF.

The chain carries TRBV12-3 or TRBV12-4 and TRBJ2-2, with 8 bases identical to TRBD1. The V segment lost 5 bases and the J segment 2 bases; nucleotides outside the gene matches: 4. This CDR3 is 15 amino acids long. CDR3 protein: CASSPTGGNTGELFF. The CDR3 DNA reads as TGTGCCAGCAGTCCCACAGGGGGTAACACCGGGGAGCTGTTTTTT.